Here is one TCR beta chain with its context. Amplification of TCR alpha and beta CDR3 regions from RNA used iRepertoire nested multiplex PCR. Using its own MiXCR run on the multiplex PCR reads, TCRdb lists one record per CDR3 protein. The sample shows around 390,000 distinct CDR3 sequences, about two fifths of them seen only once. The data are from a study of glioma-infiltrating T cells. Study summary: Glioma patients had dexamethasone for six or fewer days before surgery.

The CDR3 has 16 residues. The germline gives CDR1 LGHDT, CDR2 YNNKEL (reference sequence). Trimming removed 0 bases from V and 3 bases from J, with 14 bases in between. The specimen sequenced was glioma tissue, nonneoplastic brain tissue, or PBMCs (not recorded which). The chain links TRBV3-1 to TRBJ1-1; possibly TRBD1 for D (6 bases). The origin of this receptor is a human donor with low-grade glioma or glioblastoma, undergoing nonglioma brain surgery, or in good health (not recorded which). The CDR3 here is CASSQDLQGGYTEAFF. The CDR3 DNA reads TGTGCCAGCAGCCAAGATCTACAGGGAGGGTACACTGAAGCTTTCTTT.